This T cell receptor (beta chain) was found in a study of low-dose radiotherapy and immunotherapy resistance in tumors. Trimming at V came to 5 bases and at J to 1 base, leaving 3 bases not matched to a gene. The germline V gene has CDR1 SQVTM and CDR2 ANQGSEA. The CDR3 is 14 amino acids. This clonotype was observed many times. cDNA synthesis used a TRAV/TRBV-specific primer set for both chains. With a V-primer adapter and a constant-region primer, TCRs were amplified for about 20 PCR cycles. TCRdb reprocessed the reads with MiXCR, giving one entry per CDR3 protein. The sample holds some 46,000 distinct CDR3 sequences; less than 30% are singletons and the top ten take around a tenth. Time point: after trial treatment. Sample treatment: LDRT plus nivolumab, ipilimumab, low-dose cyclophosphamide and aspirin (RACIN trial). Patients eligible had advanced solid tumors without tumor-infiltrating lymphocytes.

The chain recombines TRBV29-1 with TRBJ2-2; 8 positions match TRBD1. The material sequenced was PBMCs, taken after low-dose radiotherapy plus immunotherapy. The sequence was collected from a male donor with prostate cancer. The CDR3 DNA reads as TGCAGCGTTCTCGGGACAGGGAACACCGGGGAGCTGTTTTTT. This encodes CSVLGTGNTGELFF.